The next 18 T cell receptor beta chains were all read from a single sample in a study of molecular identifiers for immune sequencing clone quantification. Using its own MiXCR run on the PCR reads, TCRdb lists one record per CDR3 protein. The table shows about 320,000 distinct CDR3 sequences, with over 20% occurring only once. The specimen was naive CD8+ T cells from blood, with Jurkat cell RNA spiked in. Subset: FACS-sorted CD8+CD4-CCR7+CD45RA+ naive T cells. Receptor source: a human donor in good health. Some libraries in this study had Jurkat cell RNA spiked in.

At least ten counts were recorded for this clonotype. The chain carries TRBV6-6 and TRBJ1-2; TRBD1 matches 7 bases. The CDR3 totals 14 residues. V was pared by 5 bases and J by 2 bases, with 5 bases of the junction left unmatched. Germline loops: CDR1 MNHNY, CDR2 SVGAGI (reference sequence). CDR3 nucleotides: TGTGCCAGCAGTCCCGACAGGGACAACTATGGCTACACCTTC. This encodes CASSPDRDNYGYTF.

On this clonotype itself: The CDR3 does not end in the conserved phenylalanine or tryptophan, so this is likely a read error. The chain is built from TRBV25-1 and TRBJ2-3; possibly TRBD2 for D (5 bases). Germline V CDR1 and CDR2: MGHDK, SYGVNS. The CDR3 spans 13 residues. The germline V and J ends were trimmed by 5 bases and 4 bases, with 10 bases remaining between them. The CDR3 nucleotides read TGTGCCAGCAGTAGTCAACTAGCAGATACGCAGTATCTT. Translating gives CASSSQLADTQYL.

This clonotype was recorded many times. The genes are TRBV14 and TRBJ1-1; a weak D match, TRBD1 (6 bases). Between the trimmed V and J ends, which lost 4 bases and 3 bases, there was a span of 18 bases. Germline loops: CDR1 SGHDN, CDR2 FVKESK. This CDR3 has 16 residues. The CDR3 is CASSREIGDIYTEAFF. DNA of the CDR3: TGTGCCAGCAGCCGGGAAATAGGGGACATTTACACTGAAGCTTTCTTT.

This clonotype was observed at least ten times. In nucleotides, the CDR3 is TGCAGCGCTGAGGGGATACCGGTGAACACTGAAGCTTTCTTT. Its protein product is CSAEGIPVNTEAFF. The chain couples TRBV29-1 to TRBJ1-1; perhaps TRBD1 as D (5 bases). This CDR3 spans 14 amino acids. Germline CDR1 SQVTM, CDR2 ANQGSEA. V was clipped by 7 bases and J by 0 bases, with 15 bases between them.

This clonotype was counted ten times or more. V usage is TRBV7-9 and J usage is TRBJ1-1; D not resolved. Trimming removed 0 bases at V and 6 bases at J, with 11 bases between. This CDR3 comprises 14 residues. Germline V gene lookup returns CDR1 SEHNR and CDR2 FQNEAQ (reference sequence). CDR3 DNA: TGTGCCAGCAGCTTAGCGACCACAGCTCCTGAAGCTTTCTTT. Residues: CASSLATTAPEAFF.

This clonotype was counted between two and nine times. The CDR3 is CASSQDGTGGAWDTEAFF. The CDR3, as DNA: TGCGCCAGCAGCCAAGATGGAACGGGGGGGGCTTGGGACACTGAAGCTTTCTTT. This sequence joins TRBV4-1 and TRBJ1-1; D may be TRBD1 (6 bases). Trimming removed 0 bases from V and 3 bases from J, with 20 bases in between. Per the germline V gene, CDR1 is MGHRA and CDR2 is YSYEKL. The CDR3 sequence is 18 residues long.

The chain couples TRBV27 to TRBJ1-5; maybe TRBD1 (6 bases). The CDR3 consists of 14 residues. Germline assignment: CDR1 MNHEY and CDR2 SMNVEV (reference sequence). V dropped 5 bases and J dropped 6 bases, with 14 bases sitting between them. For the CDR3, the DNA is TGTGCCAGCAGTCATCAGGGGATGGGTCAGCCCCAGCATTTT. Translating it yields CASSHQGMGQPQHF.

This clonotype turned up a few times. Given a much more abundant clone one base away, this may be a read error. In nucleotides, the CDR3 is TGCAGTGCGTCGACAGGGAGCGCTGAAGCTTTCTTT. Translation: CSASTGSAEAFF. J is TRBJ1-1 and V is TRBV20-1, with 7 bases lining up with TRBD1. CDR1 DFQATT and CDR2 SNEGSKA come from the germline V gene (reference sequence). The CDR3 extends over 12 amino acids. The V gene end was trimmed by 6 bases and the J gene end by 6 bases; junction bases not matched to a gene: 7.

On this clonotype: At one boundary the junction diverges from the germline segment, which might be a read error. The gene calls are TRBV7-2 and TRBJ2-1; D not resolved. CDR1 SGHTA and CDR2 FQGNSA come from the germline V gene. The CDR3 has 12 amino acids. The CDR3 bases are TGTGCCAGCCGAGATGTTGGGAAAGAGCAGTCCTTC. Protein sequence: CASRDVGKEQSF.

This clonotype was picked up many times. This chain links TRBV29-1 with TRBJ2-3; the D is unclear. CDR1 is SQVTM and CDR2 is ANQGSEA in the germline V gene. Trimming left V 6 bases short and J 2 bases short, with 6 bases between. This CDR3 has 11 residues. The CDR3 DNA reads as TGCAGCGTGGAAAACACAGATACGCAGTATTTT. Translated, it gives CSVENTDTQYF.

This clonotype has at least ten counts. The chain employs TRBV20-1 and TRBJ2-7; the match to TRBD2 covers 8 bases. V trimming: 2 bases; J trimming: 3 bases; junction bases outside the gene matches: 9. This CDR3 spans 15 amino acids. Germline CDR1 is DFQATT and CDR2 is SNEGSKA (reference sequence). This CDR3 is CSARPPGLVDYEQYF. CDR3 in DNA: TGCAGTGCTAGACCGCCGGGACTAGTAGACTACGAGCAGTACTTC.

A remark on this clonotype: A much more abundant neighbour one base away suggests this may be a read error. The chain recombines TRBV5-6 with TRBJ2-7, with 8 bases lining up with TRBD1. CDR1 SGHDT and CDR2 YYEEEE come from the germline V gene. The CDR3 has 15 amino acids. The CDR3 nucleotides are TGTGCCGGCAGCTGGGGGGACAGGCAGTCCTACGAGCAGTACTTC. Translation: CAGSWGDRQSYEQYF.

This clonotype was counted only a few times. V and J are TRBV12-3 or TRBV12-4 and TRBJ2-2; no definite D call. The CDR3 consists of 12 residues. The V and J ends lost 2 bases and 6 bases respectively, with 4 bases between them. The chain's CDR3 is CASSLYAGELFF. The DNA of the CDR3 is TGTGCCAGCAGTTTATACGCCGGGGAGCTGTTTTTT.

This clonotype was found a few times. The chain carries TRBV2 and TRBJ2-7, with D possibly matching TRBD2 (6 bases). Trimming removed 0 bases from V and 2 bases from J, with 14 bases in between. CDR1 is SNHLY and CDR2 is FYNNEI in the germline V gene. CDR3 length: 16 amino acids. The CDR3 loop reads CASSEAGAGPTYEQYF. The CDR3 nucleotides are TGTGCCAGCAGTGAAGCGGGCGCGGGGCCTACCTACGAGCAGTACTTC.

To note about this clonotype: No conserved phenylalanine or tryptophan ends this CDR3, so it is likely a read error. This chain links TRBV20-1 with TRBJ2-2, with TRBD1 as a possible D gene (5 bases). The CDR3 length is 15 residues. Germline lookup yields CDR1 DFQATT and CDR2 SNEGSKA (reference sequence). V gave up 3 bases and J gave up 3 bases, with 14 bases separating them. As DNA, the CDR3 is TGCAGTGCTAGCACCAGGACACGGCACACCGGGGAGCTGTTTTTA. It translates to CSASTRTRHTGELFL.

This clonotype was picked up a small number of times. The chain is built from TRBV30 and TRBJ1-1; D perhaps matches TRBD1 (5 bases). CDR3 length: 15 residues. Looked up from germline, CDR1 is GTSNPN and CDR2 is SVGIG (reference sequence). Trimming cost V 2 bases and J 11 bases, with 24 bases left between them. The CDR3 region has the DNA TGTGCCTGGAGTTCGACCCGGACACGGAGCGAAAGGGCTTTCTTT. Translation gives CAWSSTRTRSERAFF.

This clonotype was counted ten times or more. This chain links TRBV29-1 with TRBJ1-1; 10 bases map to TRBD1. Germline trimming cut 4 bases from V and 5 bases from J; bases unmatched to any gene: 4. Germline CDR1 is SQVTM and CDR2 is ANQGSEA. This CDR3 is 13 amino acids long. CDR3 amino acids: CSVVGQGWTEAFF. Written as DNA, the CDR3 is TGCAGCGTTGTGGGACAGGGGTGGACTGAAGCTTTCTTT.

V usage is TRBV6-2 or TRBV6-3 and J usage is TRBJ2-3; 7 nucleotides line up with TRBD2. CDR1 is MNHEY and CDR2 is SVGEGT in the germline V gene. The CDR3 extends over 16 amino acids. V lost 7 bases to trimming and J lost 2 bases; unmatched junction nucleotides: 12. The CDR3 nucleotides read TGTGCCAGCAACCGGACCCTAGCGGAGCCCACAGATACGCAGTATTTT. Translation: CASNRTLAEPTDTQYF.